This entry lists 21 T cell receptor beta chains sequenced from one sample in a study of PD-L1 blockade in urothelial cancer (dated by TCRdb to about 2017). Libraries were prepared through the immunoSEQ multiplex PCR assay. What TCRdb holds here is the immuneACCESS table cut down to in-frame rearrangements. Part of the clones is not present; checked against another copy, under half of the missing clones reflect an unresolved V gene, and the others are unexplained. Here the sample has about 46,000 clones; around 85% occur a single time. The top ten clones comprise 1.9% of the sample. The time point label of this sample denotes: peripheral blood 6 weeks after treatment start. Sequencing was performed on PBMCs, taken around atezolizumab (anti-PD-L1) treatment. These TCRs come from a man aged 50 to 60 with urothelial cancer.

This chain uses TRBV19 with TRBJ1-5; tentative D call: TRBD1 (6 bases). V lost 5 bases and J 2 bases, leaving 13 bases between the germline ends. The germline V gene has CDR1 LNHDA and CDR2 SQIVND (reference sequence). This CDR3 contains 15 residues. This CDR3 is CASSEQGGGNQPQHF. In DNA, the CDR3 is TGTGCCAGTAGTGAACAGGGAGGGGGCAATCAGCCCCAGCATTTT. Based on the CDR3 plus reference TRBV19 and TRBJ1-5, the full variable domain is DGGITQSPKYLFRKEGQNVTLSCEQNLNHDAMYWYRQDPGQGLRLIYYSQIVNDFQKGDIAEGYSVSREKKESFPLTVTSAQKNPTAFYLCASSEQGGGNQPQHFGDGTRLSIL.

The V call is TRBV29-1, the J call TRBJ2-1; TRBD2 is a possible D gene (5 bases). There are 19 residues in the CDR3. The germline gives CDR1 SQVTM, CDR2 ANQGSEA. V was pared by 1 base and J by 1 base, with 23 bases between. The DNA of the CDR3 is TGCAGCGTTGAAGGATTGGGTACCGTGCGGGTCACATCCTACAATGAGCAGTTCTTC. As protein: CSVEGLGTVRVTSYNEQFF.

Here the CDR3 reads CASSFAGGETQYF. CDR3 bases: TGTGCCAGCAGCTTCGCGGGAGGAGAGACCCAGTACTTC. V is TRBV5-6 and J is TRBJ2-5, with 8 bases that match TRBD2. V lost 2 bases to trimming and J lost 4 bases; unmatched junction nucleotides: 1. Germline lookup yields CDR1 SGHDT and CDR2 YYEEEE. This CDR3 is built from 13 residues.

CDR3 DNA sequence: TGCGCCAGCAGCATGCCCCCCGGAGGGACCAACTATGGCTACACCTTC. Protein sequence: CASSMPPGGTNYGYTF. The chain links TRBV5-1 to TRBJ1-2; D possibly corresponds to TRBD1 (5 bases). This CDR3 has 16 amino acids. Trimming removed 4 bases from V and 2 bases from J, with 18 bases in between. The V gene's germline CDR1 is SGHRS and CDR2 YFSETQ.

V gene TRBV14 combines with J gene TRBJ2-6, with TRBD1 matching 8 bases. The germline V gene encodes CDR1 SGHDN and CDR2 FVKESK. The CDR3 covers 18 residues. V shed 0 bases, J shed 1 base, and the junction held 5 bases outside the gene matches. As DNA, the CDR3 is TGTGCCAGCAGCCAAGAGTTAGGACAGGGTTCTGGGGCCAACGTCCTGACTTTC. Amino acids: CASSQELGQGSGANVLTF.

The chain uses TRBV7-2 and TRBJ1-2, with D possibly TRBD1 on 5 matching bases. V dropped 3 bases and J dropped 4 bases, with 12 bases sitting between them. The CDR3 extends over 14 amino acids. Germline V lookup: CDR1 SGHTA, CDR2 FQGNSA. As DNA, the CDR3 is TGTGCCAGCAGCTTCGCCCGGACATCCTATGGCTACACCTTC. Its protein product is CASSFARTSYGYTF.

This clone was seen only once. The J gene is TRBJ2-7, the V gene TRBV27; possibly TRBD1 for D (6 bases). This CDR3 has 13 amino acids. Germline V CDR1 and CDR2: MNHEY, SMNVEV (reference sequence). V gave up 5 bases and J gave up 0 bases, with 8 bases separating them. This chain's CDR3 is CASSKQGSYEQYF. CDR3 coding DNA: TGTGCCAGCAGTAAACAGGGCTCCTACGAGCAGTACTTC.

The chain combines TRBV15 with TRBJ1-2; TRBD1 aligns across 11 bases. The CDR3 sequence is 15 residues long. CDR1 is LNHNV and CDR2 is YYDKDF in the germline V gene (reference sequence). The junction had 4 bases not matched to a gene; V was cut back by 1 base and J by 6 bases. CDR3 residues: CATSRGTGGFDGYTF. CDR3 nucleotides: TGTGCCACCAGCAGAGGGACAGGGGGCTTCGATGGCTACACCTTC.

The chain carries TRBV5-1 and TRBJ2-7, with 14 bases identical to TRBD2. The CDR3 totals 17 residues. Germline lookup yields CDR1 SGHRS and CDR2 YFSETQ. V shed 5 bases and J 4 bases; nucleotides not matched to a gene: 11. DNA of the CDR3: TGCGCCAGCAGAGGGACTAGCGGGAGTCTAGTCTCGTACGAGCAGTACTTC. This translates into CASRGTSGSLVSYEQYF.

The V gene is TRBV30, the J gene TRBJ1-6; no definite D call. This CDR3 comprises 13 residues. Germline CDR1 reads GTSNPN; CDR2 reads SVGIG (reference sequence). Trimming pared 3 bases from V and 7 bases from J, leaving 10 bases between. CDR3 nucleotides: TGTGCCTGGAGGAGGGTGGACAATTCACCCCTCCACTTT. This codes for CAWRRVDNSPLHF.

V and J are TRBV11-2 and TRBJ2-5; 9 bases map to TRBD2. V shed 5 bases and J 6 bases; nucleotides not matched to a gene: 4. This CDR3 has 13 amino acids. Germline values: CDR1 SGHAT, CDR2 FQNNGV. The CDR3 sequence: CASSLAGSQTQYF. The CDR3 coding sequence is TGTGCCAGCAGCCTAGCGGGGTCGCAGACCCAGTACTTC.

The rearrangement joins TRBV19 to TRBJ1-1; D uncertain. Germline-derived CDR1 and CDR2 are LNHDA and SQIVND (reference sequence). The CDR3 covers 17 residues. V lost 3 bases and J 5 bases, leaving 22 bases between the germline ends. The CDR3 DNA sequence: TGTGCCAGTAGTATTATCAGGCTACAGCCCGGGAGTACTGAAGCTTTCTTT. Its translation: CASSIIRLQPGSTEAFF.

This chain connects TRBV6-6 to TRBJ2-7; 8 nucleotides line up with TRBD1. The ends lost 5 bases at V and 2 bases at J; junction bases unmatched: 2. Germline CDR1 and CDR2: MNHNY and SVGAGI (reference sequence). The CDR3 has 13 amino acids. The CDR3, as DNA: TGTGCCAGCAGTACAGGGGGGCCCTACGAGCAGTACTTC. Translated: CASSTGGPYEQYF.

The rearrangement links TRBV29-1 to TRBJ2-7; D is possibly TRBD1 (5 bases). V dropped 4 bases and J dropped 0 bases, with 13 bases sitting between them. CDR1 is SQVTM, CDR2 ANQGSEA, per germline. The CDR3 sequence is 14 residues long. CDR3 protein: CSVALQANSYEQYF. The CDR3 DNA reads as TGCAGCGTTGCGCTACAGGCTAACTCCTACGAGCAGTACTTC.

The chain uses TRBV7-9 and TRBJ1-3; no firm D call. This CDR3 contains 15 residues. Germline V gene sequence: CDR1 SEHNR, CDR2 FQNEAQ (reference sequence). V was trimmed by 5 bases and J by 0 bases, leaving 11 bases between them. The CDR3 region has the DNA TGTGCCAGCAGCCCAACTTTTAGCTCTGGAAACACCATATATTTT. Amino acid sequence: CASSPTFSSGNTIYF.

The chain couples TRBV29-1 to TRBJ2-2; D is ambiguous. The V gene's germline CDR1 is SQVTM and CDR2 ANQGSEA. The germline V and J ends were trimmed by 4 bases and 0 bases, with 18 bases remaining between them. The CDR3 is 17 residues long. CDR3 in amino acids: CSVGAQPTGTNTGELFF. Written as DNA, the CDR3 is TGCAGCGTTGGAGCCCAACCGACGGGTACGAACACCGGGGAGCTGTTTTTT.

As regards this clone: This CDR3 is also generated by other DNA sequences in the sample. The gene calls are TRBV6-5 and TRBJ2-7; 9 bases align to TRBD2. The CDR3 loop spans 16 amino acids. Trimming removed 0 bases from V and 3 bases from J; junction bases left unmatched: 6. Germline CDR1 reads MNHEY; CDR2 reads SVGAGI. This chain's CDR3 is CASSYSRLAGYYEQYF. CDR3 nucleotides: TGTGCCAGCAGTTACTCGAGGCTAGCGGGATACTACGAGCAGTACTTC.

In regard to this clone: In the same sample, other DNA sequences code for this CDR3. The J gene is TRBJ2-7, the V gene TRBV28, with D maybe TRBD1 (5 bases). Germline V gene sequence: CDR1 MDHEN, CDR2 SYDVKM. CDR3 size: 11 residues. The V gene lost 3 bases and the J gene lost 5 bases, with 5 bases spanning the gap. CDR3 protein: CASSFRDEQYF. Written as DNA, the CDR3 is TGTGCCAGCAGTTTCAGGGACGAGCAGTACTTC.

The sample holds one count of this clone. The CDR3: CASGRDYANTGELFF. The CDR3 bases are TGTGCCAGCGGCCGGGACTACGCAAACACCGGGGAGCTGTTTTTT. V usage is TRBV2 and J usage is TRBJ2-2, with 7 bases matching TRBD2. The CDR3 has 15 amino acids. After removal of 8 bases from V and 2 bases from J, the junction contained 8 bases not matched to a gene. The germline V gene encodes CDR1 SNHLY and CDR2 FYNNEI.

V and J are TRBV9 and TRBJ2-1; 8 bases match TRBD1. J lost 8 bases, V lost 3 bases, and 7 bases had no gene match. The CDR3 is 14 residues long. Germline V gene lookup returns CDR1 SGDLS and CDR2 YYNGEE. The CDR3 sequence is CASSAQDRDYEQFF. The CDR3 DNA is TGTGCCAGCAGCGCCCAGGACAGGGACTATGAGCAGTTCTTC. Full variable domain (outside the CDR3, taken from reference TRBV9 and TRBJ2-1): DSGVTQTPKHLITATGQRVTLRCSPRSGDLSVYWYQQSLDQGLQFLIQYYNGEERAKGNILERFSAQQFPDLHSELNLSSLELGDSALYFCASSAQDRDYEQFFGPGTRLTVL.

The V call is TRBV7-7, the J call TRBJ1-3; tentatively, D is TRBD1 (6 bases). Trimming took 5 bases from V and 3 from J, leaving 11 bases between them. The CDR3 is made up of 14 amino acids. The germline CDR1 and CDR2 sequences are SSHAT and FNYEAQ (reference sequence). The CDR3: CASSPGTRGNTIYF. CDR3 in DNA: TGTGCCAGCAGCCCCGGGACACGTGGAAACACCATATATTTT.